This entry describes one TCR beta chain. The same CDR3 is also encoded by other DNA sequences in this sample. The sample belongs to a study of blood T cell repertoires in COVID-19. On the study more broadly: Acute-phase and convalescent COVID-19 samples originated in the United States, Italy and Spain.

This CDR3 region has 12 residues. Trimming shortened V by 6 bases and J by 5 bases, and 10 bases separated the two germline ends. From germline, CDR1 is MDHEN and CDR2 SYDVKM. Original processing notes: The assay estimated nucleated cells by amplifying reference gene primers. Profiling relied on immunoSEQ multiplex PCR, and the TCRdb table lists in-frame clones only, not all of them. Clone size and the V and J calls come from that table; the DNA yielded D and trimming. The sample consists of some 150,000 clones, approximately 84% of them appearing once. Specimen: peripheral blood. The clonotype comes from a woman in her sixties or seventies with acute or convalescent COVID-19. The rearrangement joins TRBV28 to TRBJ1-2, with D hard to call. As DNA, the CDR3 is TGTGCCAGCAGCTTAACGGTTTATGGCTACACCTTC. Its protein is CASSLTVYGYTF.